Listed here are 15 T cell receptor beta chains from one sample, sequenced in a study of blood T cells in healthy people across ages. The second PCR ran roughly 7 to 11 cycles with a sample-barcoded 5' primer and J-beta primers. TCRdb independently ran MiXCR on the 5' RACE reads; one entry per CDR3 protein. The sample consists of 380,000 or so distinct CDR3 sequences, about 55% of them appearing once. The sequencing sample was made of blood. These receptors were collected from a man in his 60s in good health.

This clonotype was seen only a few times. The chain recombines TRBV29-1 with TRBJ2-3, with D unresolved. This CDR3 contains 14 residues. Trimming cost V 4 bases and J 0 bases, with 11 bases left between them. The germline V gene encodes CDR1 SQVTM and CDR2 ANQGSEA. The CDR3 DNA reads as TGCAGCGTTGTTGGCTCCAAGAGCACAGATACGCAGTATTTT. It encodes CSVVGSKSTDTQYF.

The chain employs TRBV12-3 or TRBV12-4 and TRBJ2-7; 8 bases map to TRBD2. The CDR3 extends over 12 amino acids. V was clipped by 8 bases and J by 5 bases; unmatched bases: 5. The DNA of the CDR3 is TGTGCCAGCCGAAGGACTAGCAACGAGCAGTACTTC. Its translation is CASRRTSNEQYF.

This chain connects TRBV9 to TRBJ2-3, with unresolved D. From germline, CDR1 is SGDLS and CDR2 YYNGEE. The length of the CDR3 is 15 residues. With 0 bases removed from V and 3 bases from J, the gap between germline ends came to 11 bases. The chain's CDR3 is CASSVGISGTDTQYF. The CDR3 DNA sequence: TGTGCCAGCAGCGTAGGGATTTCCGGAACAGATACGCAGTATTTT.

A note on this clonotype: Compared with germline, one end of the junction differs, possibly owing to a read error. V usage is TRBV6-5 and J usage is TRBJ1-2, with D maybe TRBD1 (6 bases). The germline CDR1 and CDR2 sequences are MNHEY and SVGAGI. The CDR3 covers 14 residues. CDR3: CASAADRTRYGYTF. As DNA, the CDR3 is TGTGCCAGCGCCGCTGACAGGACGCGGTATGGCTACACCTTT.

This chain connects TRBV27 to TRBJ1-2; maybe TRBD1 (6 bases). The CDR3 has 16 residues. The V gene lost 2 bases and the J gene lost 4 bases, with 17 bases spanning the gap. Germline lookup yields CDR1 MNHEY and CDR2 SMNVEV (reference sequence). CDR3 bases: TGTGCCAGCAGTTTAGTAGGGACACAAGGAGGCTATGGCTACACCTTC. Translated, it gives CASSLVGTQGGYGYTF.

The rearrangement links TRBV20-1 to TRBJ2-5; 11 bases are a match to TRBD2. Germline V gives CDR1 DFQATT, CDR2 SNEGSKA (reference sequence). J lost 3 bases, V lost 3 bases, and 6 bases had no gene match. The CDR3 covers 15 residues. The DNA of the CDR3 is TGCAGTGCTAGTAACCTACTAGCGGGAGAAGAGACCCAGTACTTC. It codes for CSASNLLAGEETQYF.

The rearrangement joins TRBV6-1 to TRBJ2-5, with D perhaps TRBD2 (5 bases). The DNA end is more similar to TRBJ2-7, so the J call may be wrong. The CDR3 loop spans 15 amino acids. Germline V lookup: CDR1 MNHNS, CDR2 SASEGT. In DNA form, the CDR3 reads TGTGCCAGCAGTGAACTAGCCCAAGTGGCCTACGAGCAGTACTTC. Amino acids: CASSELAQVAYEQYF.

V gene TRBV27 combines with J gene TRBJ2-5; 9 bases line up with TRBD2. Germline lookup yields CDR1 MNHEY and CDR2 SMNVEV (reference sequence). The CDR3 has 18 amino acids. Trimming cost V 4 bases and J 9 bases; bases outside gene matches: 21. The CDR3 DNA reads as TGTGCCAGCAGTTCTACGGGAAGGGGGGCTAGCGGGAAACGGGCCCAGTACTTC. Translation gives CASSSTGRGASGKRAQYF.

J is TRBJ2-1 and V is TRBV11-1, with 11 positions matching TRBD2. V was pared by 8 bases and J by 8 bases, with 14 bases of the junction left unmatched. This CDR3 has 16 amino acids. Per germline, CDR1 SGHAT and CDR2 FQDESV (reference sequence). CDR3 coding DNA: TGTGCCAGCGGACGGATGACTAGCGGGGCGAGAGATGAGCAGTTCTTC. Protein product: CASGRMTSGARDEQFF.

The gene calls are TRBV6-2 or TRBV6-3 and TRBJ1-2; TRBD1 matches at 8 bases. Trimming took 0 bases from V and 4 from J; bases not matched to a gene: 4. There are 15 residues in the CDR3. CDR1 and CDR2 from the germline V gene are MNHEY and SVGEGT. CDR3 sequence: CASSYSTGGTYGYTF. As DNA, the CDR3 is TGTGCCAGCAGTTACTCCACAGGGGGAACCTATGGCTACACCTTC.

The chain employs TRBV14 and TRBJ2-7; perhaps D is TRBD1 or TRBD2 (5 bases each). V was shortened by 7 bases and J by 6 bases, with 19 bases between the two germline ends. The CDR3 is made up of 14 amino acids. Germline V lookup: CDR1 SGHDN, CDR2 FVKESK. For the CDR3, the DNA is TGTGCCAGCAACATCGGGGCTCTTAACGGCGAGCAGTACTTC. Its translation is CASNIGALNGEQYF.

This clonotype turned up a few times. The chain combines TRBV7-9 with TRBJ2-5; D gene ambiguous. Looked up from germline, CDR1 is SEHNR and CDR2 is FQNEAQ (reference sequence). V lost 2 bases to trimming and J lost 5 bases, with 9 bases between them. This CDR3 spans 13 amino acids. The CDR3 here is CASSLFPSETQYF. The DNA of the CDR3 is TGTGCCAGCAGCTTATTTCCGTCCGAGACCCAGTACTTC. The complete variable domain, with remaining parts taken from reference TRBV7-9 and TRBJ2-5, reads DTGVSQNPRHKITKRGQNVTFRCDPISEHNRLYWYRQTLGQGPEFLTYFQNEAQLEKSRLLSDRFSAERPKGSFSTLEIQRTEQGDSAMYLCASSLFPSETQYFGPGTRLLVL.

The chain is built from TRBV20-1 and TRBJ1-5; 8 nucleotides agree with TRBD1. Germline CDR1 reads DFQATT; CDR2 reads SNEGSKA (reference sequence). The CDR3 loop spans 15 amino acids. V was pared by 2 bases and J by 3 bases, with 6 bases of the junction left unmatched. The CDR3 coding sequence is TGCAGTGCTAGAAGCCGGGACAGGTTCAATCAGCCCCAGCATTTT. It translates to CSARSRDRFNQPQHF.

This clonotype was counted only a few times. This chain connects TRBV6-2 or TRBV6-3 to TRBJ1-5, with D possibly TRBD1 on 5 matching bases. The CDR3 spans 14 residues. The V and J ends lost 7 bases and 7 bases respectively, with 17 bases between them. Germline V gene data show CDR1 as MNHEY and CDR2 as SVGEGT. For the CDR3, the DNA is TGTGCCAGCACTCGGGACCTTGGTGGGCAGCCCCAGCATTTT. Its protein is CASTRDLGGQPQHF.

The genes are TRBV4-1 and TRBJ1-5; possible D gene TRBD1, 5 bases. The CDR3 consists of 15 residues. V was shortened by 1 base and J by 3 bases, with 10 bases between the two germline ends. Germline CDR1 MGHRA, CDR2 YSYEKL. The CDR3 DNA sequence: TGCGCCAGCAGCCAAGGGCGACAGTACAATCAGCCCCAGCATTTT. Translating it yields CASSQGRQYNQPQHF.